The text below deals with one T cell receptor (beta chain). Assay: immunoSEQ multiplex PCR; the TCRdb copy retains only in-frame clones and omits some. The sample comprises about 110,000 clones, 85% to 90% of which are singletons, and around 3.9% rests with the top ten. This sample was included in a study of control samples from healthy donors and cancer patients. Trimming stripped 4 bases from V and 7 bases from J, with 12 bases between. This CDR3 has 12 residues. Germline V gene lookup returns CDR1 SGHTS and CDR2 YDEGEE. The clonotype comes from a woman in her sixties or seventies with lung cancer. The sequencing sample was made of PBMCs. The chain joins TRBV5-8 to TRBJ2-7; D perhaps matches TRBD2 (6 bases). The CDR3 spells CASSTPGSEQYF. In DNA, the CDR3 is TGTGCCAGCAGCACACCCGGGAGTGAGCAGTACTTC.